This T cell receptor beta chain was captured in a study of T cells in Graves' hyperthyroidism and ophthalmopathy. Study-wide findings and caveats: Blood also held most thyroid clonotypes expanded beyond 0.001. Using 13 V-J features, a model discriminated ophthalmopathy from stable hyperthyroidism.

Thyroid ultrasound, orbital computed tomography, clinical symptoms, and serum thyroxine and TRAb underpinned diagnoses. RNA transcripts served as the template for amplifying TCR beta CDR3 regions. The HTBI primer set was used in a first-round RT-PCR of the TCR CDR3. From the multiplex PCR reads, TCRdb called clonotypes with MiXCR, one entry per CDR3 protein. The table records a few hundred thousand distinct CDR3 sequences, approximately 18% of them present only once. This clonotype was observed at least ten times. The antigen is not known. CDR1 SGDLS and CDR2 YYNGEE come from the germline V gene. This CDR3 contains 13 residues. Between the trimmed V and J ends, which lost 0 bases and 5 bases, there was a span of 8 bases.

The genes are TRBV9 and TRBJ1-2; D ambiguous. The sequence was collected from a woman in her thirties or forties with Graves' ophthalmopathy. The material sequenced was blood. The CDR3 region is CASSVGYGYGYTF. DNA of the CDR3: TGTGCCAGCAGCGTAGGTTACGGTTATGGCTACACCTTC.